The 25 T cell receptor beta chains reported below all come from one sample, sequenced in a study of regulatory T cells in long-lasting Graves disease. Time point: newly diagnosed GD, antithyroid drugs for less than 3 months. Construction of the TCR library relied on RNA isolated from PBMCs. Building the TCR beta libraries relied on iRepertoire HTBI primers, and CDR3 regions underwent Arm-PCR. Each CDR3 protein is one row after TCRdb ran MiXCR on the multiplex PCR reads. The data show approximately 400,000 distinct CDR3 sequences, more than 12% seen once. These data also formed part of another study, on T cells in Graves' hyperthyroidism and ophthalmopathy.

Sequenced here: peripheral blood mononuclear cells (PBMCs), sampled at new diagnosis, from a patient treated with antithyroid drugs. Receptors originate from a woman in her twenties or thirties with Graves disease.

This sequence joins TRBV6-1 and TRBJ2-7; no reliable D call. CDR3 length: 15 amino acids. The germline gives CDR1 MNHNS, CDR2 SASEGT. The V end was cut by 10 bases, the J end by 2 bases, with 21 bases between. In DNA, the CDR3 is TGTGCCATCCTGACGATTAGCCGATACGCCTACGAGCAGTACTTC. This translates into CAILTISRYAYEQYF.

This clonotype has a handful of counts. The chain couples TRBV10-3 to TRBJ2-5; possibly TRBD2 for D (5 bases). The CDR3 runs 13 residues. CDR1 and CDR2 (germline): ENHRY, SYGVKD. Trimming took off 6 bases at V and 5 bases at J, with 13 bases between the two ends. The DNA of the CDR3 is TGTGCCATCAGCGCAGTGCCGGGGGAGACCCAGTACTTC. Encoded protein: CAISAVPGETQYF.

This clonotype was counted between two and nine times. V is TRBV10-3 and J is TRBJ1-6; TRBD1 is a possible D gene (6 bases). There are 15 residues in the CDR3. Germline V gene sequence: CDR1 ENHRY, CDR2 SYGVKD. Trimming removed 6 bases from V and 13 bases from J, with 22 bases in between. CDR3 loop: CAISTTRDNDTPLHF. CDR3 DNA: TGTGCCATCAGCACCACCCGGGACAATGACACGCCCCTCCACTTT.

This clonotype was counted ten times or more. The chain uses TRBV27 and TRBJ2-2, with D tentatively TRBD1 or TRBD2 (5 bases each). The CDR3 has 15 amino acids. CDR1 MNHEY and CDR2 SMNVEV come from the germline V gene (reference sequence). V shed 7 bases and J shed 3 bases, with 15 bases lying between them. The CDR3 spells CASTVQGRDTGELFF. For the CDR3, the DNA is TGTGCCAGCACCGTTCAGGGACGTGACACCGGGGAGCTGTTTTTT.

This clonotype turned up a few times. This chain uses TRBV20-1 with TRBJ2-3, with 10 bases lining up with TRBD1. Gene TRBJ2-5 matches the end of the DNA better, so the J call may be wrong. This CDR3 is 16 amino acids long. Germline loops: CDR1 DFQATT, CDR2 SNEGSKA (reference sequence). The CDR3 sequence: CSARDPDRGRLETQYF. CDR3 bases: TGCAGTGCTAGAGACCCTGACAGGGGGCGGTTAGAGACCCAGTACTTC.

The V and J genes are TRBV27 and TRBJ1-5, with TRBD1 identical over 10 bases. The CDR3 is 17 residues long. V gave up 3 bases and J gave up 6 bases; unmatched junction bases: 11. The V gene's germline CDR1 is MNHEY and CDR2 SMNVEV (reference sequence). CDR3 amino acids: CASSFHRDRGPSQPQHF. The DNA of the CDR3 is TGTGCCAGCAGTTTCCACCGGGACAGGGGCCCGTCTCAGCCCCAGCATTTT.

This clonotype was recorded at least ten times. This rearrangement joins TRBV24-1 to TRBJ2-5; 9 positions match TRBD1. V trimming: 7 bases; J trimming: 5 bases; junction bases outside the gene matches: 4. CDR1 is KGHDR, CDR2 SFDVKD, per germline. This CDR3 region has 13 residues. The CDR3 DNA reads as TGTGCCACCAGGGACAGGGGAGGCGAGACCCAGTACTTC. It yields the protein CATRDRGGETQYF.

This clonotype was seen a handful of times. The junction departs from germline at one end; a sequencing error may be responsible. This rearrangement joins TRBV24-1 to TRBJ2-2; unclear D gene. The CDR3 loop spans 12 amino acids. Germline assignment: CDR1 KGHDR and CDR2 SFDVKD. This CDR3 is CATSQNAGELFF. The CDR3 DNA reads TGTGCCACCAGCCAGAACGCCGGGGAGCTGTTTTTT.

For this clonotype: This may be a read error, as it is one base from a much larger clone. CDR3 region: CASSSTQETQHF. DNA of the CDR3: TGTGCCAGCAGTTCCACCCAAGAGACCCAGCACTTC. The V gene is TRBV6-2 or TRBV6-3, the J gene TRBJ2-5, with D unresolved. The CDR3 contains 12 residues. The germline V gene has CDR1 MNHEY and CDR2 SVGEGT.

This clonotype was counted many times. The rearrangement links TRBV20-1 to TRBJ1-5; D is ambiguous. CDR1 DFQATT and CDR2 SNEGSKA come from the germline V gene (reference sequence). V shed 6 bases and J shed 1 base, with 10 bases lying between them. The CDR3 is made up of 13 amino acids. CDR3 nucleotides: TGCAGTGCCGGAGGGAGGAGCAATCAGCCCCAGCATTTT. This sequence encodes CSAGGRSNQPQHF.

In its sample, this clonotype was seen a few times. The CDR3 loop is CASSYTGTSGSGSSYEQYF. The DNA for the CDR3 is TGTGCCAGCAGTTACACCGGGACTAGCGGGAGTGGGAGCTCCTACGAGCAGTACTTC. The genes are TRBV6-2 or TRBV6-3 and TRBJ2-7; 14 bases map to TRBD2. Germline V gene data show CDR1 as MNHEY and CDR2 as SVGEGT. The junction had 9 bases not matched to a gene; V was cut back by 2 bases and J by 0 bases. The length of the CDR3 is 19 residues.

This clonotype was recorded many times. This chain joins TRBV18 and TRBJ2-7; no definite D call. Per the germline V gene, CDR1 is KGHSH and CDR2 is LQKENI. V was clipped by 3 bases and J by 4 bases, with 10 bases between them. This CDR3 comprises 13 residues. The CDR3 DNA sequence: TGTGCCAGCTCACCTGTATGGGAATACGAGCAGTACTTC. Translated, it gives CASSPVWEYEQYF.

At least ten counts were recorded for this clonotype. The chain couples TRBV27 to TRBJ2-7, with D perhaps given as TRBD1 or TRBD2 (5 bases each). Germline CDR1 reads MNHEY; CDR2 reads SMNVEV (reference sequence). The ends were cut back, 3 bases at V and 5 bases at J, with 11 bases in the middle. The CDR3 loop spans 13 amino acids. Here the CDR3 reads CASSFGDADEQYF. CDR3 nucleotides: TGTGCCAGCAGTTTTGGGGACGCGGACGAGCAGTACTTC.

In this sample, this clonotype turned up many times. V usage is TRBV5-1 and J usage is TRBJ2-7; D is tentatively TRBD1 or TRBD2 (5 bases each). The CDR3 totals 14 residues. Germline V gene data show CDR1 as SGHRS and CDR2 as YFSETQ. The ends were cut back, 0 bases at V and 2 bases at J, with 9 bases in the middle. The CDR3 is CASSLASRAYEQYF. CDR3 DNA: TGCGCCAGCAGCTTGGCTAGCAGGGCCTACGAGCAGTACTTC.

This clonotype occurred many times. This chain links TRBV13 with TRBJ1-1; 9 positions agree with TRBD1. The CDR3 extends over 17 amino acids. The trim removed 5 bases at V and 0 bases at J, leaving 10 bases unmatched. CDR1 PRHDT and CDR2 FYEKMQ come from the germline V gene (reference sequence). CDR3 in DNA: TGTGCCAGCAGCCCCCAAAGGACAGGGGACTTGAACACTGAAGCTTTCTTT. Its translation: CASSPQRTGDLNTEAFF.

This clonotype was counted many times. The V and J genes are TRBV2 and TRBJ1-5; unclear D gene. V was shortened by 4 bases and J by 3 bases, with 19 bases between the two germline ends. Germline CDR1 SNHLY, CDR2 FYNNEI. This CDR3 region has 17 residues. As DNA, the CDR3 is TGTGCCAGCAGTGGAGACTACACCGGGGAGGCCAATCAGCCCCAGCATTTT. Translating gives CASSGDYTGEANQPQHF.

This clonotype occurred many times. The CDR3 region is CASRSSGRGDTQYF. CDR3 bases: TGTGCCAGCAGATCTAGCGGGAGAGGAGATACGCAGTATTTT. The chain carries TRBV3-1 and TRBJ2-3; 10 nucleotides agree with TRBD2. After removal of 6 bases from V and 5 bases from J, the junction contained 5 bases not matched to a gene. Germline values: CDR1 LGHDT, CDR2 YNNKEL (reference sequence). The CDR3 extends over 14 amino acids.

This clonotype was counted many times. The CDR3 is CASSLFTSGSGEQFF. In nucleotides, the CDR3 is TGTGCCAGCAGTTTATTTACTAGCGGGAGCGGGGAGCAGTTCTTC. The chain has TRBV28 and TRBJ2-1; 11 bases are a match to TRBD2. V shed 1 base and J 10 bases; nucleotides not matched to a gene: 6. Germline V lookup: CDR1 MDHEN, CDR2 SYDVKM. The CDR3 runs 15 residues.

The chain recombines TRBV5-4 with TRBJ1-6, with 10 bases fitting TRBD1. The CDR3 loop spans 16 amino acids. With V trimmed by 2 bases and J by 6 bases, 5 bases remained unmatched. The germline gives CDR1 SGHNT, CDR2 YYREEE (reference sequence). The CDR3 loop is CASSFRDRGPNSPLHF. The DNA for the CDR3 is TGTGCCAGCAGCTTCAGGGACAGGGGCCCTAATTCACCCCTCCACTTT.

This clonotype was detected many times. The chain carries TRBV2 and TRBJ2-3; D is perhaps TRBD2 (6 bases). This CDR3 has 13 amino acids. V was clipped by 9 bases and J by 2 bases, with 12 bases between them. CDR1 is SNHLY, CDR2 FYNNEI, per germline. The CDR3 loop is CASRDSSTDTQYF. Here the CDR3 DNA reads TGTGCCAGTAGGGACTCCTCCACAGATACGCAGTATTTT. Drawing the rest from reference TRBV2 and TRBJ2-3, the complete variable domain is EPEVTQTPSHQVTQMGQEVILRCVPISNHLYFYWYRQILGQKVEFLVSFYNNEISEKSEIFDDQFSVERPDGSNFTLKIRSTKLEDSAMYFCASRDSSTDTQYFGPGTRLTVL.

This clonotype has ten or more counts. The rearrangement uses TRBV27 and TRBJ2-1; a possible D gene is TRBD2 (6 bases). V was shortened by 7 bases and J by 7 bases, with 20 bases between the two germline ends. Germline V lookup: CDR1 MNHEY, CDR2 SMNVEV (reference sequence). CDR3 length: 15 residues. CDR3 loop: CASTQEAAGGNEQFF. DNA of the CDR3: TGTGCCAGCACCCAAGAGGCCGCCGGGGGAAATGAGCAGTTCTTC.

This clonotype was found many times. The J gene is TRBJ2-1, the V gene TRBV27; TRBD1 or TRBD2 may be the D gene (5 bases each). Germline V gene sequence: CDR1 MNHEY, CDR2 SMNVEV (reference sequence). Between the trimmed V and J ends, which lost 6 bases and 3 bases, there was a span of 15 bases. This CDR3 has 15 amino acids. CDR3 protein: CASSPPGASYNEQFF. The CDR3 region has the DNA TGTGCCAGCAGCCCCCCCGGGGCGAGCTACAATGAGCAGTTCTTC.

This clonotype was counted ten times or more. The chain carries TRBV27 and TRBJ2-5; D remains ambiguous. The CDR3 loop spans 14 amino acids. V was clipped by 3 bases and J by 5 bases, with 13 bases between them. In germline, CDR1 is MNHEY, CDR2 SMNVEV (reference sequence). The CDR3 loop is CASSLLATGETQYF. CDR3 nucleotide sequence: TGTGCCAGCAGTTTGTTGGCCACTGGGGAGACCCAGTACTTC.

At least ten counts were recorded for this clonotype. The rearrangement uses TRBV30 and TRBJ2-7, with 7 positions matching TRBD1. Germline V gene data show CDR1 as GTSNPN and CDR2 as SVGIG (reference sequence). J was trimmed by 0 bases and V by 2 bases; bases with no gene match: 7. This CDR3 is 15 amino acids long. The CDR3 DNA follows: TGTGCCTGGAGTACCGACAGGGCGCGCTCCTACGAGCAGTACTTC. This gives the protein CAWSTDRARSYEQYF.

This clonotype was seen ten or more times. V and J are TRBV2 and TRBJ2-5, with 10 bases that match TRBD2. Germline-derived CDR1 and CDR2 are SNHLY and FYNNEI. After removal of 3 bases from V and 4 bases from J, the junction contained 2 bases not matched to a gene. This CDR3 contains 14 residues. This chain's CDR3 is CASSDSSGRETQYF. The CDR3 DNA sequence: TGTGCCAGCAGTGATTCTAGCGGGAGAGAGACCCAGTACTTC.